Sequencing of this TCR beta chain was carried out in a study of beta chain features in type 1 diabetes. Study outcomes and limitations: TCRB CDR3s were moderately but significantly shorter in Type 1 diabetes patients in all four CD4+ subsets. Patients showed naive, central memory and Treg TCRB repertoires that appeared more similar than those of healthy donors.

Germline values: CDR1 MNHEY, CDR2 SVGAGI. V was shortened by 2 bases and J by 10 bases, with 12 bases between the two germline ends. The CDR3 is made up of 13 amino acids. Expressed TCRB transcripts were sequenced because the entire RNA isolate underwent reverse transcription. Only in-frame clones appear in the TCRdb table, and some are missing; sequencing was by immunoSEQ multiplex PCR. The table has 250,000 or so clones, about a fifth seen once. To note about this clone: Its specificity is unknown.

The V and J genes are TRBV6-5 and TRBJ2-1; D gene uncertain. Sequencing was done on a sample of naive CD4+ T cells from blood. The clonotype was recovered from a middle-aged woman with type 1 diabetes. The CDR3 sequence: CASSYPPVEEQFF. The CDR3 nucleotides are TGTGCCAGCAGTTACCCGCCCGTTGAGGAGCAGTTCTTC.